The TCR beta chain described here comes from a study of cytomegalovirus exposure and HLA in healthy donors. Study as a whole: Both the approximately 130 validation repertoires and the roughly 700 first-cohort repertoires used the same platform, as reported by a later analysis. Study findings and constraints: Cytomegalovirus-associated status was assigned to fewer than 200 TCR beta chains.

To note about this clone: Antigen: not known.

Assay: immunoSEQ multiplex PCR; the TCRdb copy retains only in-frame clones and omits some. This table holds about 280,000 clones, 85% to 90% found once. Germline loops: CDR1 MDHEN, CDR2 SYDVKM. This CDR3 has 14 amino acids. V was trimmed by 2 bases and J by 4 bases, leaving 12 bases between them. The sample consisted of PBMCs. V usage is TRBV28 and J usage is TRBJ2-7; possible D gene TRBD2, 6 bases. The sequence derives from a woman between 18 and 29 years old in good health and CMV-seronegative. The DNA of the CDR3 is TGTGCCAGCAGTTTACCCGGGGGTGTATACGAGCAGTACTTC. It specifies CASSLPGGVYEQYF.